This T cell receptor beta chain was recorded in a study of T cell responses to AZD1222 COVID-19 vaccine (dated by TCRdb to 2020 to 2023). Concerning the study at large: A total of roughly 240 trial participants underwent TCR sequencing, of whom nearly 210 received two doses of AZD1222 and roughly 25 received two doses of the MenACWY control vaccine. Trial participants were enrolled by age into subgroups of 18-55, 56-69 and 70-plus years, and 148, 28 and 57 TCR-sequenced participants, respectively, were included in these subgroups.

The CDR3 regions of human TCRbeta chains were subjected to immunosequencing. Turning to the authors' computational methods: TCRs in the repertoires were compared against a reference library of SARS-CoV-2-specific TCRs that had been generated with the MIRA antigen-specificity platform. Breadth meant the fraction of unique TCRs that were SARS-CoV-2-associated, whereas depth meant the fraction of total T cells that were SARS-CoV-2-associated. Using the MIRA data, every spike-specific TCR was mapped to the spike region that the TCR reacted to and assigned to either a CD4 or a CD8 class. Log10-transformed breadth and depth values were compared by one-way ANOVA with Sidak's multiple comparisons tests. TCRdb re-hosts the immuneACCESS table, in-frame sequences only. Its copies lack some clones; in the studies checked, an unresolved V gene accounts for under half of them, and the cause for the rest is not known. V and J calls and clone size are as listed in that table; D and trimming were resolved from the DNA. Here the sample has roughly 15,000 clones; about three quarters occur a single time. Clones ranked in the top ten supply 12% to 15% of the sample.

Cut back by 1 base and 2 bases, the V and J ends lie 7 bases apart. From the germline V gene, CDR1 is MNHNS and CDR2 is SASEGT. The CDR3 contains 14 residues, cysteine and phenylalanine counted. Only the CDR3 DNA is retained, 42 bases long and in frame from the first base. What the research found in general, with its limitations: CD4 TCRs associated with the vaccine covered the entire spike protein, and the dominant responses were in regions 160-218 and 743-854. Most participants were white British and females outnumbered males, and the authors suggested that clonal diversity may have been underestimated. Spike-specific TCR breadth and depth rose significantly after two AZD1222 doses compared with day 0 and with MenACWY recipients. The 56-69-year group was small, and its depth increase did not reach significance, likely because of low power. Reportedly, close to half of the unique spike-specific TCRs recognized epitopes lying outside the regions that are mutated in the B.1.351 and B.1.1.7 variants. Because no day 14 peak-response samples were available, repertoires were characterized only after the peak T cell response. Conclusions about previously exposed vaccinees are limited, since just a handful of AZD1222 recipients were seropositive for SARS-CoV-2 at baseline.

In light of the paper, this sample's time point label describes: about 28 days (+/-7) after the second vaccine dose. AZD1222 recipients given second doses at about 4 weeks or at about 12 weeks were pooled, since spike-specific TCR depth and breadth were not found to differ between the two schedules. Vaccinee samples came from UK trials COV001 and COV002, including a single-blind randomized controlled phase 2/3 trial of AZD1222 (ChAdOx1 nCoV-19) in healthy adults. Trial participant PBMC samples were collected at day 0 and day 28 after the second dose for TCRbeta chain sequencing. Points on this clone: Its binding antigen is unknown. No clone much larger than this one lies a single base away; base qualities are absent.

This clonotype was obtained from an adult who received the AZD1222 COVID-19 vaccine. The sample consisted of peripheral blood, taken 28 days after the second AZD1222 dose. The chain couples TRBV6-1 to TRBJ2-3, and perhaps TRBD1 as D gene, on 5 matching bases. This receptor has the CDR3 CASSEGQLTDTQYF. In nucleotides, the sequence is TGTGCCAGCAGTGAAGGACAGCTCACAGATACGCAGTATTTT.